The clone carrying this T cell receptor (beta chain) was seen a single time. These data are taken from a study of blood T cell repertoires in COVID-19. Study information: Nucleic acid was either cDNA or gDNA, and it came from T cells, B-cell-depleted T cells, or PBMCs.

The CDR3 sequence is 14 residues long. V shed 10 bases and J shed 4 bases, with 19 bases lying between them. Germline values: CDR1 LNHDA, CDR2 SQIVND (reference sequence). The authors' processing: The authors estimated nucleated cell counts from reference gene primer amplification. Clones were sequenced by immunoSEQ multiplex PCR, and TCRdb holds only the in-frame ones, with some missing. V and J calls and clone size come straight from that table; D and trimming were deduced from the DNA. This table holds about 140,000 clones, approximately 84% found once. The clonotype was recovered from a woman aged 55-69 years with acute or convalescent COVID-19. The chain combines TRBV19 with TRBJ1-1; tentatively, D is TRBD1 (5 bases). The sequenced sample consisted of peripheral blood. CDR3 in DNA: TGTGCCACCTATCGGGCGGTCGGGGGCACTGAAGCTTTCTTT. This codes for CATYRAVGGTEAFF.